One and the same sample provided the 12 T cell receptor beta chains below, sequenced in a study of cytomegalovirus exposure and HLA in healthy donors. Generated by immunoSEQ multiplex PCR, the TCRdb table keeps only in-frame clones and is missing some. There are roughly 310,000 clones in the sample; roughly 90% occur only once, and approximately 0.96% lies in the top ten. Material for sequencing was PBMCs. These receptors all come from a man aged 25-45 years in good health and CMV-seronegative.

This sequence joins TRBV5-6 and TRBJ1-4; no clear D. The CDR3 is 15 residues long. CDR1 is SGHDT, CDR2 YYEEEE, per germline. Deletions cut 3 bases from V and 2 bases from J, with 11 bases between. The CDR3, as DNA: TGTGCCAGCAGCTATGGGCCGCTTACTAATGAAAAACTGTTTTTT. Translation gives CASSYGPLTNEKLFF.

V usage is TRBV6-5 and J usage is TRBJ1-2; unclear D gene. In germline, CDR1 is MNHEY, CDR2 SVGAGI. The ends were cut back, 2 bases at V and 4 bases at J, with 17 bases in the middle. This CDR3 contains 16 residues. CDR3 bases: TGTGCCAGCAGTTACCTAGCTGGGAGTACTGGCTATGGCTACACCTTC. Its protein product is CASSYLAGSTGYGYTF.

This clone was seen only once. The chain has TRBV15 and TRBJ1-4; D gene ambiguous. The CDR3 is 13 amino acids. CDR1 is LNHNV, CDR2 YYDKDF, per germline (reference sequence). Trimming shortened V by 3 bases and J by 8 bases, and 10 bases separated the two germline ends. The CDR3 is CATSRDSGEKLFF. The CDR3 nucleotides read TGTGCCACCAGCAGGGACTCGGGGGAAAAACTGTTTTTT.

The rearrangement links TRBV30 to TRBJ1-1; D is unresolved. The ends were cut back, 1 base at V and 2 bases at J, with 8 bases in the middle. The germline V gene has CDR1 GTSNPN and CDR2 SVGIG (reference sequence). The CDR3 extends over 13 amino acids. The CDR3 DNA reads TGTGCCTGGAGTGACGGTCTAAACACTGAAGCTTTCTTT. As protein: CAWSDGLNTEAFF. The variable domain in full, completed from reference TRBV30 and TRBJ1-1, reads SQTIHQWPATLVQPVGSPLSLECTVEGTSNPNLYWYRQAAGRGLQLLFYSVGIGQISSEVPQNLSASRPQDRQFILSSKKLLLSDSGFYLCAWSDGLNTEAFFGQGTRLTVV.

The chain employs TRBV7-6 and TRBJ2-6; D gene uncertain. Trimming removed 5 bases from V and 1 base from J, with 9 bases in between. This CDR3 has 15 residues. Germline-derived CDR1 and CDR2 are SGHVS and FNYEAQ. The CDR3 region has the DNA TGTGCCAGCAGCCGAGTTCAATCTGGGGCCAACGTCCTGACTTTC. Its translation is CASSRVQSGANVLTF.

The chain recombines TRBV2 with TRBJ1-1, with D perhaps matching TRBD1 (6 bases). The germline gives CDR1 SNHLY, CDR2 FYNNEI. The CDR3 totals 14 residues. The V gene lost 7 bases and the J gene lost 1 base, with 13 bases spanning the gap. This CDR3 reads CASKLTGPNTEAFF. As DNA, the CDR3 is TGTGCCAGCAAACTGACAGGTCCGAACACTGAAGCTTTCTTT.

This rearrangement joins TRBV18 to TRBJ1-4, with TRBD1 identical over 8 bases. CDR1 is KGHSH, CDR2 LQKENI, per germline. V shed 3 bases, J shed 6 bases, and the junction held 6 bases outside the gene matches. The CDR3 length is 15 residues. CDR3 residues: CASSPRGLRDEKLFF. In DNA, the CDR3 is TGTGCCAGCTCACCCAGGGGGCTGCGCGATGAAAAACTGTTTTTT.

The chain uses TRBV5-1 and TRBJ2-1, with D maybe TRBD2 (6 bases). The germline CDR1 and CDR2 sequences are SGHRS and YFSETQ. V was trimmed by 6 bases and J by 3 bases, leaving 13 bases between them. The CDR3 covers 14 residues. The CDR3 nucleotides are TGCGCCAGCAATGGGGGGACGGGCTACAATGAGCAGTTCTTC. It translates to CASNGGTGYNEQFF.

This clone was picked up one time. This chain uses TRBV10-1 with TRBJ2-1; 8 nucleotides agree with TRBD2. CDR1 and CDR2 (germline): WNHNN, SYGVQD (reference sequence). V shed 3 bases, J shed 11 bases, and the junction held 12 bases outside the gene matches. CDR3 length: 15 amino acids. CDR3 DNA sequence: TGCGCCAGCAGTGATTCGGGGGGGGCCTCCGGGAAGCAGTTCTTC. Its protein is CASSDSGGASGKQFF.

V is TRBV27 and J is TRBJ2-5, with D perhaps matching TRBD1 (6 bases). The CDR3 contains 15 residues. V lost 3 bases and J lost 5, with 16 bases in between. Germline V gene sequence: CDR1 MNHEY, CDR2 SMNVEV (reference sequence). The CDR3 is CASSFGIWGRETQYF. The CDR3 DNA is TGTGCCAGCAGTTTTGGCATTTGGGGGCGGGAGACCCAGTACTTC.

The chain uses TRBV6-5 and TRBJ2-7; D unclear. Germline CDR1 MNHEY, CDR2 SVGAGI. The CDR3 totals 12 residues. Trimming stripped 6 bases from V and 4 bases from J, with 10 bases between. The CDR3 DNA is TGTGCCAGCAGCCCGCACGGGTACGAGCAGTACTTC. Its translation: CASSPHGYEQYF.

The chain has TRBV30 and TRBJ2-5; D is perhaps TRBD2 (6 bases). Trimming removed 5 bases from V and 2 bases from J, with 12 bases in between. This CDR3 has 13 residues. The germline V gene has CDR1 GTSNPN and CDR2 SVGIG (reference sequence). The DNA of the CDR3 is TGTGCCTGGTCGGACGCGGGGCAAGAGACCCAGTACTTC. Translated: CAWSDAGQETQYF.